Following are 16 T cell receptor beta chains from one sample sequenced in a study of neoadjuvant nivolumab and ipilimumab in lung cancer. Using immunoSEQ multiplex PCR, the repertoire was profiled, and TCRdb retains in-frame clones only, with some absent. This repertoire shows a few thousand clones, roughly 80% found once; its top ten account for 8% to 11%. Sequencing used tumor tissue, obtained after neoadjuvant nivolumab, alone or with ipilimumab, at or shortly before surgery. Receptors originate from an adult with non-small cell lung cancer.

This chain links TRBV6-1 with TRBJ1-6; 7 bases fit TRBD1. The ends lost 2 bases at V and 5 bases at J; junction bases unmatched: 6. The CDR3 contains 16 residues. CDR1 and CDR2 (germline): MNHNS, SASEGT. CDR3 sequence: CASSERDRFNNSPLHF. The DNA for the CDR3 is TGTGCCAGCAGTGAAAGGGACAGATTCAATAATTCACCCCTCCACTTT.

CDR3 coding DNA: TGTGCCAGCAGTGACAATCAGGGCTACACCTTC. It encodes CASSDNQGYTF. The chain joins TRBV28 to TRBJ1-2; D gene uncertain. CDR1 and CDR2 (germline): MDHEN, SYDVKM. This CDR3 is built from 11 residues. The germline V and J ends were trimmed by 5 bases and 8 bases, with 9 bases remaining between them.

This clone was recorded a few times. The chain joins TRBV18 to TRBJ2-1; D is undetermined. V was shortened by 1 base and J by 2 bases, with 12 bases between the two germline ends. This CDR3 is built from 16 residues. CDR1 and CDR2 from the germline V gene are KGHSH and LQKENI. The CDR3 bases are TGTGCCAGCTCACCACGGTATGGCATTCCCTACAATGAGCAGTTCTTC. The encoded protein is CASSPRYGIPYNEQFF.

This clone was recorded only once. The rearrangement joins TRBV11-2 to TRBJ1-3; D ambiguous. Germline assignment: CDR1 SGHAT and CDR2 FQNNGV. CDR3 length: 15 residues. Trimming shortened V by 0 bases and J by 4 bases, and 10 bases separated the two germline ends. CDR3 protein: CASSLELGLGNTIYF. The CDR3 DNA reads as TGTGCCAGCAGCTTAGAATTGGGCCTAGGAAACACCATATATTTT.

The CDR3 coding sequence is TGTGCCAGCAGGTCCTTCGCGGGGCTGGGGAACACTGAAGCTTTCTTT. Protein sequence: CASRSFAGLGNTEAFF. The chain recombines TRBV6-6 with TRBJ1-1; maybe TRBD1 (5 bases). CDR1 is MNHNY, CDR2 SVGAGI, per germline (reference sequence). The ends were cut back, 6 bases at V and 1 base at J, with 18 bases in the middle. This CDR3 is 16 amino acids long.

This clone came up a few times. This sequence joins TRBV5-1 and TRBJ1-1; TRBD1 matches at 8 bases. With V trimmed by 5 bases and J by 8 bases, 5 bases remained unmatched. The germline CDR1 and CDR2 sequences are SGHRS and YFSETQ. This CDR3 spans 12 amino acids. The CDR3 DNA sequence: TGCGCCAGCAGTTTCGGACAGGGAGAAGCTTTCTTT. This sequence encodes CASSFGQGEAFF. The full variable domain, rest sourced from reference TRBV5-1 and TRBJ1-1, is KAGVTQTPRYLIKTRGQQVTLSCSPISGHRSVSWYQQTPGQGLQFLFEYFSETQRNKGNFPGRFSGRQFSNSRSEMNVSTLELGDSALYLCASSFGQGEAFFGQGTRLTVV.

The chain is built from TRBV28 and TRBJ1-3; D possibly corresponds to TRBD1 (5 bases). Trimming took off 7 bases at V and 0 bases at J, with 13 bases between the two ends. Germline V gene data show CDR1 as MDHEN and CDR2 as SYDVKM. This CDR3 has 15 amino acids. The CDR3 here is CASTPGTHSGNTIYF. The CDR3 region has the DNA TGTGCCAGCACGCCCGGGACCCACTCTGGAAACACCATATATTTT.

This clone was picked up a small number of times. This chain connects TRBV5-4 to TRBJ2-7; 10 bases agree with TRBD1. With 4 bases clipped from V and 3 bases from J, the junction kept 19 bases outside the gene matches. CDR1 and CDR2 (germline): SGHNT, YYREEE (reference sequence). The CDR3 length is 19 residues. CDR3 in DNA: TGTGCCAGCAGCACGTCCCCGGGACAGGGGAGAGCGGGGTTCTACGAGCAGTACTTC. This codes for CASSTSPGQGRAGFYEQYF.

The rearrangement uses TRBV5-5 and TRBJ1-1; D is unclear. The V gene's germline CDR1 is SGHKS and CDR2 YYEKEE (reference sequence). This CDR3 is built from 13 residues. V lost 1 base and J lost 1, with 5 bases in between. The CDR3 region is CASSLKGNTEAFF. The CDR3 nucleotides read TGTGCCAGCAGCTTGAAAGGGAACACTGAAGCTTTCTTT.

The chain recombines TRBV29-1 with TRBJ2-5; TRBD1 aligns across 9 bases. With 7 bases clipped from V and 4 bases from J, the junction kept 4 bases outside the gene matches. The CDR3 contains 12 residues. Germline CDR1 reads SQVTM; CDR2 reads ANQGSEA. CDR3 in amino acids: CSAADRGETQYF. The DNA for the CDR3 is TGCAGCGCGGCGGACAGGGGAGAGACCCAGTACTTC.

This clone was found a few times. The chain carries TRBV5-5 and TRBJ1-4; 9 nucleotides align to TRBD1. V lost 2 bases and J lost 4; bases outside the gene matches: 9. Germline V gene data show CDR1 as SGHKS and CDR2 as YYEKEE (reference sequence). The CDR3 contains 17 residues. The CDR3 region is CASSFATGGFNNEKLFF. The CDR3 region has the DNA TGTGCCAGCAGCTTTGCGACAGGGGGATTTAATAATGAAAAACTGTTTTTT.

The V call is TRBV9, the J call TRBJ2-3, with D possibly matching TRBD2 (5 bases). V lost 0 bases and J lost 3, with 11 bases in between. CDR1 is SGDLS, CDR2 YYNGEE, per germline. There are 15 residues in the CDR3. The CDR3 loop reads CASSVAFGETDTQYF. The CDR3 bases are TGTGCCAGCAGCGTAGCTTTCGGGGAGACAGATACGCAGTATTTT.

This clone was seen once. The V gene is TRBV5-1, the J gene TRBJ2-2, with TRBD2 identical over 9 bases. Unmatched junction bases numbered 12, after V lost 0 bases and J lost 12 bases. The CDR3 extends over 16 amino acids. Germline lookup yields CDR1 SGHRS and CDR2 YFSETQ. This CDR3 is CASSLVNSGGMKQLFF. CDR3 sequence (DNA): TGCGCCAGCAGCTTGGTAAACAGCGGGGGGATGAAGCAGCTGTTTTTT.

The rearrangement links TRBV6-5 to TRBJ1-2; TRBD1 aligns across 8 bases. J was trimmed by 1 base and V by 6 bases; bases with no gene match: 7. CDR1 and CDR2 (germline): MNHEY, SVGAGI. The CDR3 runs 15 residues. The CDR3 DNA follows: TGTGCCAGCAGCCTTGGACAGGGTTATAACTATGGCTACACCTTC. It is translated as CASSLGQGYNYGYTF.

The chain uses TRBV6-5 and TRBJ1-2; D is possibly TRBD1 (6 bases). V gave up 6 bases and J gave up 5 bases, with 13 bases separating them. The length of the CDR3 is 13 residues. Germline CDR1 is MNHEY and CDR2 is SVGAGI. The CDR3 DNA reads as TGTGCCAGCAGCCTCCGACAGGCTTATGGCTACACCTTC. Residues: CASSLRQAYGYTF.

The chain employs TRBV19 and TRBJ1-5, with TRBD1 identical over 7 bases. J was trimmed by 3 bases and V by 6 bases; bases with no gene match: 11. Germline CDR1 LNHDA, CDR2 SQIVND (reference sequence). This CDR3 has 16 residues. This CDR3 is CASRSTGQASNQPQHF. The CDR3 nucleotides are TGTGCCAGTAGATCGACTGGACAGGCTTCCAATCAGCCCCAGCATTTT.